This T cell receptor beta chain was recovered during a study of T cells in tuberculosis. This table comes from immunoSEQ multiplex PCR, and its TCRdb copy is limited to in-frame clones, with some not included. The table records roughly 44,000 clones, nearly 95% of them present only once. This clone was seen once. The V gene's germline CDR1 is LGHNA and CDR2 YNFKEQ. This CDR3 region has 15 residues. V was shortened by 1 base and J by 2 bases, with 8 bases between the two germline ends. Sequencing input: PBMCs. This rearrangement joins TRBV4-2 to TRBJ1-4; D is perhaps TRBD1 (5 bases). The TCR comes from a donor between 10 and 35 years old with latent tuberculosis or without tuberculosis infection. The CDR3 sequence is CASSQGGDTNEKLFF. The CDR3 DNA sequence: TGTGCCAGCAGCCAAGGGGGGGATACTAATGAAAAACTGTTTTTT.